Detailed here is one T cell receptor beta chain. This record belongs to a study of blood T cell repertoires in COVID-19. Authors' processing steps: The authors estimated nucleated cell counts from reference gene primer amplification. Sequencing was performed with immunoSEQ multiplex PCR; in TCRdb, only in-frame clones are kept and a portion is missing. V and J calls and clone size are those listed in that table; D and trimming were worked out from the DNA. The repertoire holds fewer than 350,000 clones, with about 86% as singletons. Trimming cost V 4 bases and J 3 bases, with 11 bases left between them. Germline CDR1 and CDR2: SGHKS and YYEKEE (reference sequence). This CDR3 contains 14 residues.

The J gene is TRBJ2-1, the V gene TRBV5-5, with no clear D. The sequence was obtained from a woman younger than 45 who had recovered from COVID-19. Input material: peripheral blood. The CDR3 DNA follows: TGTGCCAGCAGCCCTGGTCGGTACTACAATGAGCAGTTCTTC. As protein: CASSPGRYYNEQFF.